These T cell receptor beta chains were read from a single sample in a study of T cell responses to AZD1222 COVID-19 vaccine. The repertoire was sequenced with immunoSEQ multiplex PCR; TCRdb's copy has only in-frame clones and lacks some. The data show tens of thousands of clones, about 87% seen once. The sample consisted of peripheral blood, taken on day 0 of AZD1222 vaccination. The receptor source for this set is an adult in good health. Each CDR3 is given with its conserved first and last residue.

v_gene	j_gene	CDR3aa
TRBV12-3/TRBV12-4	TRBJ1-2	CASSFSGYGYTF
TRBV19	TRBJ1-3	CASSIQSYSGDTIYF
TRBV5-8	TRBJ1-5	CASSSGFNQPQHF
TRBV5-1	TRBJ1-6	CASSLEGRGDSPLHF
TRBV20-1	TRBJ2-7	CSASLGAYEQYF
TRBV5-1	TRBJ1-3	CASSLFTSSGSGNTIYF
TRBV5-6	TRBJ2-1	CASSFPLRGRINNEQFF
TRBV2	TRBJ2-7	CASRYPGQGYDEQYF
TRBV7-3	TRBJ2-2	CASSPTSGRAYTGELFF
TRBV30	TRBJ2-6	CAWRKLGSGANVLTF
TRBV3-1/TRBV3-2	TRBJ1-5	CASSQSRDRCNCELLGYF
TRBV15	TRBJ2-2	CATSSAGYTGELFF
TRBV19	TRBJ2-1	CASSIQGYNEQFF
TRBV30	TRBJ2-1	CAWSDWDRPSYNEQFF
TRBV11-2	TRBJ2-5	CASSLGGSQETQYF
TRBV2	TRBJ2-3	CASSERGDTQYF
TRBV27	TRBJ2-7	CASRFRLAGVGEQYF
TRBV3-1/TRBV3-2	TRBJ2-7	CASSPLAGSSSYEQYF
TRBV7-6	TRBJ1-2	CASSLGGDRRPRRGYTF
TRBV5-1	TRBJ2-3	CASRPGLAGGADTQYF
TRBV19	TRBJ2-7	CASRRSGSSYEQYF
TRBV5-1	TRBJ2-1	CASSKGLAVYDEQFF
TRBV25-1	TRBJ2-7	CASSAQRGLNHEQYF
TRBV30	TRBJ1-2	CAGTGINYGYTF
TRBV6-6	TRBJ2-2	CASRRDPGIVGELFF
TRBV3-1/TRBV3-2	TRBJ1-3	CASSGWNSGNTIYF
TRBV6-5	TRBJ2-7	CASSLSGKGVEQYF
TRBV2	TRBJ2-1	CASKASAYNEQFF
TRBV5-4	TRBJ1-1	CASSLEVNTEAFF
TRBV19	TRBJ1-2	CASSLDRPGQGYGYTF
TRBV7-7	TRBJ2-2	CASSLDRGSTGELFF
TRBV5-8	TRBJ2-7	CASSLGALTGFGYEQYF
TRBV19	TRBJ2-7	CASRPTGSSYEQYF
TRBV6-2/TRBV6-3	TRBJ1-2	CASSSRDRGKANYGYTF
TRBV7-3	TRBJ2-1	CASSAPDSKQFF
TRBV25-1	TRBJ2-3	CASSAGGSGIGNTQYF